This T cell receptor beta chain originates from a study of CD8 T cells in Susac syndrome. Study results and caveats: TCR sequencing and HLA analysis covered a relatively small number of individuals.

In contrast to the negatively isolated CD8+ and CD4+ T cells, TEMRA cells were FACS-enriched. Trimming at V came to 6 bases and at J to 0 bases, leaving 2 bases not matched to a gene. CDR3 size: 13 residues. Per the germline V gene, CDR1 is SQVTM and CDR2 is ANQGSEA. About this clonotype: What it recognizes is unknown.

Random hexamers were used to reverse transcribe 0.5 to 1 ug of RNA. The amplification used immunoSEQ multiplex PCR on TCR beta CDR3; it spanned 54 Vbeta and 13 Jbeta. TCRdb recomputed calls from the immunoSEQ multiplex PCR reads with MiXCR, one row per CDR3 protein. The sample lists 150,000 to 200,000 distinct CDR3 sequences; around 95% were seen once. Material for sequencing was CD4+ T cells from PBMCs. V and J are TRBV29-1 and TRBJ2-7, with 10 bases lining up with TRBD1. This TCR derives from a human donor in good health. This CDR3 is CSVGTGVSYEQYF. Here the CDR3 DNA reads TGCAGCGTAGGGACAGGGGTCTCCTACGAGCAGTACTTC.